This T cell receptor (beta chain) is from a study of cytomegalovirus exposure and HLA in healthy donors. Study results and caveats: Sequence variants that were highly shared formed a cluster that was likely a sequencing artifact.

The CDR3 length is 16 residues. The germline V gene encodes CDR1 GTSNPN and CDR2 SVGIG (reference sequence). The trim removed 2 bases at V and 18 bases at J, leaving 21 bases unmatched. PCR used 60 Vbeta primers and 13 Jbeta primers. Sequencing was performed with immunoSEQ multiplex PCR; in TCRdb, only in-frame clones are kept and a portion is missing. The sample includes about 90,000 clones, less than 65% seen only once; the top ten take about 5%. A word on this clone: Its antigen is undetermined.

The receptor was derived from a woman under 40 in good health and CMV-seropositive. The material sequenced was PBMCs. The rearrangement uses TRBV30 and TRBJ1-6; TRBD1 agrees at 8 bases. CDR3 DNA sequence: TGTGCCTGGAGTTCCCCAGCCACAGGGGGTCGGGCCGTCCACCACTTT. Protein: CAWSSPATGGRAVHHF.